The 14 T cell receptor beta chains below come from one sample, sequenced in a study of T cell responses to AZD1222 COVID-19 vaccine. Sequencing used immunoSEQ multiplex PCR; TCRdb keeps in-frame clones, though not all of them. Of 90,000 to 150,000 clones in the sample, 70% to 90% were seen once. The sample consisted of peripheral blood, taken on day 0 of AZD1222 vaccination. The receptors were gathered from an adult in good health.

The V gene is TRBV10-3, the J gene TRBJ2-3; D remains ambiguous. The CDR3 sequence is 15 residues long. Germline V gene data show CDR1 as ENHRY and CDR2 as SYGVKD. V lost 7 bases to trimming and J lost 11 bases, with 25 bases between them. DNA for the CDR3: TGTGCCATCACCGAGGCTGTAGGCGCGATATCTGGGCAGTATTTT. The encoded protein is CAITEAVGAISGQYF.

The gene calls are TRBV29-1 and TRBJ2-1; D is ambiguous. The length of the CDR3 is 11 residues. Germline V gene lookup returns CDR1 SQVTM and CDR2 ANQGSEA. V lost 4 bases and J lost 3, with 4 bases in between. The CDR3 protein is CSVGLYNEQFF. The DNA for the CDR3 is TGCAGCGTTGGACTCTACAATGAGCAGTTCTTC.

V usage is TRBV2 and J usage is TRBJ1-2; D call uncertain. The CDR3 is made up of 13 amino acids. CDR1 and CDR2 (germline): SNHLY, FYNNEI. With 3 bases removed from V and 4 bases from J, the gap between germline ends came to 9 bases. This CDR3 is CASSDAPTYGYTF. The CDR3, as DNA: TGTGCCAGCAGTGATGCCCCTACCTATGGCTACACCTTC.

This clone was picked up one time. V and J are TRBV24-1 and TRBJ2-7, with TRBD1 matching 8 bases. Per the germline V gene, CDR1 is KGHDR and CDR2 is SFDVKD. V lost 9 bases to trimming and J lost 1 base; unmatched junction nucleotides: 7. CDR3 size: 14 residues. CDR3 protein: CATSRGQGSYEQYF. In DNA form, the CDR3 reads TGTGCCACCTCCAGAGGACAGGGATCCTACGAGCAGTACTTC.

CDR3 residues: CASSVAVRNNEQFF. The CDR3, as DNA: TGTGCCAGCAGCGTAGCGGTTAGGAACAATGAGCAGTTCTTC. The gene calls are TRBV9 and TRBJ2-1; the D is unclear. The CDR3 totals 14 residues. V was trimmed by 0 bases and J by 5 bases, leaving 9 bases between them. Germline V lookup: CDR1 SGDLS, CDR2 YYNGEE.

A single count supports this clone. This chain joins TRBV5-6 and TRBJ1-2; perhaps TRBD1 as D (5 bases). The germline V gene has CDR1 SGHDT and CDR2 YYEEEE. CDR3 size: 12 residues. V was shortened by 1 base and J by 8 bases, with 9 bases between the two germline ends. The CDR3 sequence: CASSLPTGGYTF. The CDR3 DNA reads TGTGCCAGCAGCTTGCCAACAGGAGGCTACACCTTC.

The V and J genes are TRBV12-3 or TRBV12-4 and TRBJ1-3; no definite D call. The CDR3 has 12 amino acids. Deletions cut 2 bases from V and 4 bases from J, with 3 bases between. The CDR3 region has the DNA TGTGCCAGCAGTTTACGGGGAAACACCATATATTTT. The encoded protein is CASSLRGNTIYF.

The chain uses TRBV7-2 and TRBJ1-5; possible D gene TRBD1, 6 bases. V was cut by 5 bases and J by 1 base, with 9 bases left in between. The germline V gene has CDR1 SGHTA and CDR2 FQGNSA. This CDR3 has 14 residues. In DNA, the CDR3 is TGTGCCAGCAGCCCGAGGGGGAGCAATCAGCCCCAGCATTTT. Its protein product is CASSPRGSNQPQHF.

The gene calls are TRBV13 and TRBJ1-3, with 9 bases matching TRBD1. Germline V CDR1 and CDR2: PRHDT, FYEKMQ (reference sequence). V was clipped by 5 bases and J by 2 bases; unmatched bases: 4. The length of the CDR3 is 15 residues. CDR3: CASSPRTGAGNTIYF. CDR3 bases: TGTGCCAGCAGCCCGAGGACAGGGGCTGGAAACACCATATATTTT.

The V gene is TRBV7-8, the J gene TRBJ2-2, with a tentative D call TRBD1 (6 bases). This CDR3 comprises 17 residues. Trimming took 5 bases from V and 5 from J, leaving 21 bases between them. From germline, CDR1 is SGHVS and CDR2 FQNEAQ. DNA of the CDR3: TGTGCCAGCAGCCTTACTGGGGGCCCCTTACAGACCGGGGAGCTGTTTTTT. It codes for CASSLTGGPLQTGELFF.

The gene calls are TRBV28 and TRBJ1-2, with D unclear. Trimming took 8 bases from V and 4 from J, leaving 17 bases between them. CDR1 and CDR2 (germline): MDHEN, SYDVKM. The CDR3 runs 14 residues. CDR3 sequence reads: CASGETRSFYGYTF. The CDR3 nucleotides are TGTGCCAGCGGTGAAACTAGGTCTTTCTATGGCTACACCTTC.

The V and J genes are TRBV4-1 and TRBJ2-7; D perhaps matches TRBD2 (5 bases). The CDR3 extends over 15 amino acids. Trimming took 4 bases from V and 1 from J, leaving 14 bases between them. Germline V lookup: CDR1 MGHRA, CDR2 YSYEKL. Here the CDR3 DNA reads TGCGCCAGCAGCCGCGGGCCGGGCGGTTCCTACGAGCAGTACTTC. The encoded protein is CASSRGPGGSYEQYF.

The V and J genes are TRBV28 and TRBJ1-1, with 8 bases matching TRBD1. Germline V CDR1 and CDR2: MDHEN, SYDVKM. V trimming: 5 bases; J trimming: 0 bases; junction bases outside the gene matches: 5. The CDR3 consists of 15 residues. The CDR3 nucleotides are TGTGCCAGCAGTCCTTGGACAGGGATGAACACTGAAGCTTTCTTT. Amino acid sequence: CASSPWTGMNTEAFF.

V usage is TRBV3-1 (or the pseudogene TRBV3-2) and J usage is TRBJ1-1; maybe TRBD1 (6 bases). CDR1 LGHDT and CDR2 YNNKEL come from the germline V gene (reference sequence). The V end was cut by 7 bases, the J end by 1 base, with 13 bases between. The CDR3 spans 14 residues. Here the CDR3 DNA reads TGTGCCAGCACTGGTTGGGGGGCGAACACTGAAGCTTTCTTT. Amino acid sequence: CASTGWGANTEAFF.